This section outlines one T cell receptor (beta chain) sequence together with its context. Its antigen target is currently unknown. The input lacks base qualities; no much larger clone sits a single base away. V was cut back by 7 bases and J by 4 bases, leaving a gap of 14 bases between them. For CDR1 and CDR2, the germline V gene lists SNHLY and FYNNEI. The CDR3, from cysteine to phenylalanine, totals 13 residues. The read is trimmed to its CDR3 DNA, 39 bases read in frame from base 1. The intended sense of this specimen's time point label: more than three weeks on oral tofacitinib. Read against the paper, the sample's treatment or condition label means: oral pan-JAK inhibitor, 5-10 mg twice daily. From alopecia areata patients, peripheral blood was collected along with lesional scalp punch biopsies. After PBMCs were isolated by density centrifugation and stained for CD3, CD4 and CD8, a FACSAria was used to sort CD4+ and CD8+ T cells.

Receptor amplification or capture employed the immunoSEQ multiplex PCR assay. RNA was extracted from all samples and reverse transcribed into cDNA, which served as template for TCR sequencing. First-strand cDNA was synthesized using SuperScript III with a 2:1 mix of oligo-dT and random hexamers. Amplification bias was assessed with a synthetic immune receptor repertoire, and residual bias was removed computationally. The authors' pipeline ran thus. Raw reads were preprocessed for error removal, and CDR3 was defined according to IMGT conventions as running from the conserved cysteine to phenylalanine. Clonality was computed as 1 minus the Shannon entropy, with the entropy normalized by log2 of the number of productive unique TCRs. CD4 or CD8 identity of scalp clones was inferred by cross-referencing scalp TCRbeta sequences with sorted blood CD4 and CD8 repertoires. The table was pulled from immuneACCESS by TCRdb, which kept in-frame rearrangements only. Such tables lose some clones; where checked, under half of the loss comes from unresolved V genes, and the rest has no known cause. V, J and clone size were drawn from that table, and D and trimming were deduced from the DNA. Here the sample has 200,000 to 250,000 clones; about 64% occur a single time. Of the sample, 3.5% to 5% is held by the ten largest clones.

The sample belongs to a study of CD8+ T cells in alopecia areata (dated 2018 in TCRdb). Describing the broader study: The treated patients, all with moderate-to-severe alopecia areata, were enrolled in an open-label pilot trial of oral tofacitinib given at 5 to 10 mg twice daily. Tofacitinib was given for 6 to 18 months, followed by 6 months of follow-up off drug to assess delayed response and recurrence. Scalp clonality was compared among normal scalp (n=4), patchy alopecia areata scalp (n=8), and alopecia totalis/universalis scalp (n=8). Tofacitinib-treated patients had biopsies at baseline and at 4 and 24 weeks of treatment, with a later scalp biopsy in several patients. The SALT score, which quantifies the percentage of affected scalp surface area, was used to measure disease severity in treated patients. In both human patients and the C3H/HeJ mouse model, the study applied high-throughput TCRbeta sequencing to look at T cell clonal expansion in alopecia areata. TCRbeta CDR3 regions were amplified by immunoSEQ multiplex PCR with 35 Vbeta forward and 13 Jbeta reverse primers. RNA came from the PAXgene miRNA kit for fixed scalp, the miRNeasy kit for PBMCs, and the RNeasy kit for mouse skin. On the human side, TCRbeta sequencing was run on scalp tissue and on sorted CD4+ and CD8+ peripheral blood T cells from healthy controls and from alopecia areata patients with either patchy or totalis/universalis disease. Here is what the overall study found, with its caveats: Because the treated cohort was small and had only one nonresponder, larger studies are needed to examine links between baseline CD8+ expansion and response. Unlike mouse skin, where gammadelta T cells dominate, normal human skin contains resident alphabeta T cells that get sequenced too, which complicates analysis of the scalp TCR repertoire. Tofacitinib significantly lowered scalp clonality and the number of expanded CD8+ clones among the top 100 scalp clones. Many expanded lesional clones persisted in scalp and blood during tofacitinib treatment, which may partly explain relapse after stopping treatment. Compared with mice, TCR sequences shared between patients were less clear, possibly partly because of HLA diversity across the patient population. Higher clonality and more expanded CD8+ clones were observed in lesional scalp than in normal scalp, particularly in alopecia totalis/universalis, a finding suggestive of antigenic drive.

The sample consisted of CD4+ T cells sorted from blood, taken at week 4, from a patient treated with tofacitinib. The sequence links TRBV2 to TRBJ2-7; the D gene identity is not certain. The sequence was collected from a human donor with alopecia areata. The nucleotides are TGTGCCAGCAAGGGCGGACCGAATTACGAGCAGTACTTC. Its coded protein is CASKGGPNYEQYF.